Listed below are T cell receptor beta chains from one sample, sequenced in a study of shared clonotypes between healthy human individuals. Profiled with immunoSEQ multiplex PCR; TCRdb holds only in-frame clones, not every one. Of roughly 1,500,000 clones listed, about 98.5% are singletons. Input material: naive CD4+ T cells sorted from blood. Every receptor here comes from a man aged 30-40 years in good health. Each CDR3 is given with its conserved first and last residue. The D gene is left open where the match is weak. Not all rows give a size; the values are once, few, many and, for expanded clones, a class.

>12|TRBJ2-3|NA|NA|TRBV19
TGTGCCAGTAGTACCCTCACAGATACGCAGTATTTT
CASSTLTDTQYF
>16|TRBJ2-5|NA|TRBD2|TRBV28
TGTGCCAGCAGTTTACCGGGACTAGCGGCCCAAGAGACCCAGTACTTC
CASSLPGLAAQETQYF
>13|TRBJ1-2|NA|TRBD1|TRBV28
TGTGCCAGCAGTGGACAGGGGAGGAATGGCTACACCTTC
CASSGQGRNGYTF
>14|TRBJ1-1|NA|NA|TRBV19
TGTGCCAGTAGTCCTCCGGGACAGAACACTGAAGCTTTCTTT
CASSPPGQNTEAFF
>17|TRBJ2-7|NA|TRBD2|TRBV5-1
TGCGCCAGCAGCTTCGGGCTAGCGGGAATTTCCTCCTACGAGCAGTACTTC
CASSFGLAGISSYEQYF
>14|TRBJ2-7|NA|TRBD2|TRBV18
TGTGCCAGCTCACCAACTAGCGGGAGCGGCGAGCAGTACTTC
CASSPTSGSGEQYF
>15|TRBJ2-7|NA|NA|TRBV10-3
TGTGCCATCAGTGAGAACAGCATAAACTCCTACGAGCAGTACTTC
CAISENSINSYEQYF
>17|TRBJ2-7|NA|TRBD2|TRBV5-1
TGCGCCAGCAGCACCTTGGGGACTAGCGGGAGGATCCACGAGCAGTACTTC
CASSTLGTSGRIHEQYF
>15|TRBJ2-7|NA|TRBD2|TRBV10-3
TGTGCCATCAGTGATGGGGGGACTAGTGCGCGCGAGCAGTACTTC
CAISDGGTSAREQYF
>14|TRBJ2-7|NA|NA|TRBV10-3
TGTGCCATCAGTCCTCGGGACGGGGCGGGCGAGCAGTACTTC
CAISPRDGAGEQYF
>16|TRBJ1-5|NA|TRBD1|TRBV5-1
TGCGCCAGCAGCTTGGGGGCCGGGACAGCTAATCAGCCCCAGCATTTT
CASSLGAGTANQPQHF
>14|TRBJ2-1|once|NA|TRBV10-3
TGTGCCATCAGTGAGACGGCGAAGAACAATGAGCAGTTCTTC
CAISETAKNNEQFF
>16|TRBJ2-3|NA|TRBD2|TRBV7-6
TGTGCCAGCAGCGAGAGCGGGGGGACCAACACAGATACGCAGTATTTT
CASSESGGTNTDTQYF
>15|TRBJ2-3|NA|NA|TRBV9
TGTGCCAGCAGAGCACAGGGTCGCGACACAGATACGCAGTATTTT
CASRAQGRDTDTQYF
>13|TRBJ2-7|NA|NA|TRBV18
TGTGCCAGCTCACTTGGACAGAACTACGAGCAGTACTTC
CASSLGQNYEQYF
>12|TRBJ2-5|once|NA|TRBV14
TGTGCCAGCAGCCAGATCCGGGAGACCCAGTACTTC
CASSQIRETQYF
>14|TRBJ2-1|NA|TRBD1|TRBV5-1
TGCGCCAGCCGGAGGGACAGGGCGTACAATGAGCAGTTCTTC
CASRRDRAYNEQFF
>14|TRBJ1-1|once|NA|TRBV18
TGTGCCAGCTCATCGACAGACTGGGACACTGAAGCTTTCTTT
CASSSTDWDTEAFF
>18|TRBJ2-4|NA|TRBD2|TRBV4-1
TGCGCCAGCAGCCAAGCCGCCTCTAGCGGGAGGGCCAAAAACATTCAGTACTTC
CASSQAASSGRAKNIQYF
>12|TRBJ2-5|NA|NA|TRBV5-1
TGCGCCAGCAGCCGCGAACAAGAGACCCAGTACTTC
CASSREQETQYF
>15|TRBJ1-5|NA|NA|TRBV7-2
TGTGCCAGCAGCCTCGGGACACTTAGCAATCAGCCCCAGCATTTT
CASSLGTLSNQPQHF
>15|TRBJ1-1|NA|NA|TRBV6-4
TGTGCCAGCAGTGAGCATGGGACCTTAACTACTGAAGCTTTCTTT
CASSEHGTLTTEAFF